The 22 T cell receptor beta chains below come from one sample, sequenced in a study of blood T cell repertoires in COVID-19. This table comes from immunoSEQ multiplex PCR, and its TCRdb copy is limited to in-frame clones, with some not included. The profile covers around 190,000 clones, with nearly 90% appearing a single time and 15% to 20% taken by the ten largest. Sequencing input: peripheral blood. These TCRs come from a man aged 45-60 years with COVID-19, enrolled during active disease.

V usage is TRBV11-2 and J usage is TRBJ1-1, with unresolved D. Looked up from germline, CDR1 is SGHAT and CDR2 is FQNNGV. This CDR3 has 13 residues. The V gene lost 5 bases and the J gene lost 3 bases, with 10 bases spanning the gap. The CDR3 nucleotides read TGTGCCAGCAGCCCTAGAGGCTACACTGAAGCTTTCTTT. This translates into CASSPRGYTEAFF.

The J gene is TRBJ2-4, the V gene TRBV5-4, with 9 bases fitting TRBD1. The CDR3 loop spans 17 amino acids. The junction had 8 bases not matched to a gene; V was cut back by 3 bases and J by 1 base. The germline V gene encodes CDR1 SGHNT and CDR2 YYREEE (reference sequence). The CDR3 bases are TGTGCCAGCAGCTGGAAACAGGGGGCGGGGGCCAAAAACATTCAGTACTTC. Its translation is CASSWKQGAGAKNIQYF.

This chain connects TRBV27 to TRBJ1-1, with a weak D call TRBD1 (6 bases). This CDR3 region has 14 residues. CDR1 MNHEY and CDR2 SMNVEV come from the germline V gene (reference sequence). V was shortened by 3 bases and J by 5 bases, with 13 bases between the two germline ends. The CDR3 here is CASSFTGIGTEAFF. CDR3 coding DNA: TGTGCCAGCAGTTTTACAGGGATAGGGACTGAAGCTTTCTTT.

This clone was counted once. This chain links TRBV5-5 with TRBJ2-7; tentatively, D is TRBD1 (6 bases). Germline V gives CDR1 SGHKS, CDR2 YYEKEE (reference sequence). Trimming shortened V by 5 bases and J by 2 bases, and 17 bases separated the two germline ends. The CDR3 covers 15 residues. CDR3 bases: TGTGCCAGCAGGGGGGTCAGGGGAGACCCCTACGAGCAGTACTTC. The encoded protein is CASRGVRGDPYEQYF.

The genes are TRBV27 and TRBJ1-1; D remains ambiguous. CDR3 size: 19 residues. Germline loops: CDR1 MNHEY, CDR2 SMNVEV (reference sequence). V was shortened by 0 bases and J by 0 bases, with 20 bases between the two germline ends. Here the CDR3 reads CASSLSPEGPTFMNTEAFF. The DNA for the CDR3 is TGTGCCAGCAGTTTATCCCCGGAGGGCCCAACCTTCATGAACACTGAAGCTTTCTTT.

The chain recombines TRBV9 with TRBJ1-3; D gene unclear. Germline V CDR1 and CDR2: SGDLS, YYNGEE. The CDR3 runs 18 residues. The ends were cut back, 0 bases at V and 2 bases at J, with 18 bases in the middle. CDR3 nucleotides: TGTGCCAGCAGCGTAGGACCCGCGGGAGCCCTAACTGGAAACACCATATATTTT. Translating it yields CASSVGPAGALTGNTIYF.

With regard to this clone: Other DNA sequences in the sample encode the same CDR3. This chain connects TRBV6-5 to TRBJ2-7; 8 positions match TRBD1. The CDR3 length is 14 residues. Germline V gene lookup returns CDR1 MNHEY and CDR2 SVGAGI. The V gene end was trimmed by 5 bases and the J gene end by 4 bases; junction bases not matched to a gene: 7. The CDR3 spells CASSQRQGRYEQYF. The CDR3, as DNA: TGTGCCAGCAGTCAACGACAGGGGAGATACGAGCAGTACTTC.

The rearrangement uses TRBV7-6 and TRBJ1-5, with D possibly being TRBD1 (6 bases). This CDR3 contains 15 residues. Germline CDR1 is SGHVS and CDR2 is FNYEAQ. V dropped 5 bases and J dropped 6 bases, with 17 bases sitting between them. In DNA form, the CDR3 reads TGTGCCAGCAGCCCCAAAGGGGGGGAGGTTCAGCCCCAGCATTTT. This encodes CASSPKGGEVQPQHF.

The genes are TRBV23-1 and TRBJ2-5; D perhaps matches TRBD1 (5 bases). TRBV23-1 is known as an ORF, though its function is uncertain. V was trimmed by 4 bases and J by 7 bases, leaving 13 bases between them. The CDR3 consists of 13 residues. CDR3 nucleotide sequence: TGCGCCAGCAGTCGGACAAAACCTGGGACCCAGTACTTC. It encodes CASSRTKPGTQYF.

The rearrangement joins TRBV6-5 to TRBJ1-1; D call uncertain. CDR1 and CDR2 from the germline V gene are MNHEY and SVGAGI. Trimming took off 7 bases at V and 6 bases at J, with 15 bases between the two ends. This CDR3 comprises 13 residues. The DNA of the CDR3 is TGTGCCAGCACCCCCCCAGGTGACGCTGAAGCTTTCTTT. Residues: CASTPPGDAEAFF.

The chain employs TRBV18 and TRBJ2-2; 7 bases line up with TRBD1. V trimming: 5 bases; J trimming: 0 bases; junction bases outside the gene matches: 3. Germline CDR1 is KGHSH and CDR2 is LQKENI. The CDR3 runs to 15 residues. The CDR3 nucleotides read TGTGCCAGCTCATCCGGGACAGCGAACACCGGGGAGCTGTTTTTT. Translation gives CASSSGTANTGELFF.

Notes on this clone: One end of the junction is discordant with germline, which a read error may explain. The chain uses TRBV12-3 or TRBV12-4 and TRBJ1-2, with 7 bases lining up with TRBD1. CDR3 size: 13 residues. CDR3 DNA sequence: TGTGCCAGCAGTTCCGGGACAGTCGCTCGGGCATACTTC. Its protein is CASSSGTVARAYF.

V and J are TRBV5-1 and TRBJ2-7; TRBD1 might be the D (6 bases). CDR1 and CDR2 (germline): SGHRS, YFSETQ. The CDR3 consists of 17 residues. V was cut by 4 bases and J by 5 bases, with 25 bases left in between. The DNA of the CDR3 is TGCGCCAGCAGCCTGTGGGCCGGGACATCCCAGTTCCACGAGCAGTACTTC. The encoded protein is CASSLWAGTSQFHEQYF.

The chain carries TRBV6-1 and TRBJ2-5; D is possibly TRBD1 (6 bases). The CDR3 totals 17 residues. The V end lost 2 bases, the J end lost 4 bases, and 20 bases lay between the germline ends. From germline, CDR1 is MNHNS and CDR2 SASEGT. The chain's CDR3 is CASSEYPDRGGRETQYF. CDR3 sequence (DNA): TGTGCCAGCAGTGAATACCCCGACAGAGGGGGTCGAGAGACCCAGTACTTC.

V gene TRBV6-6 combines with J gene TRBJ1-2, with 9 bases matching TRBD1. CDR3 length equals 14 residues. Germline values: CDR1 MNHNY, CDR2 SVGAGI (reference sequence). The V and J ends lost 2 bases and 4 bases, in that order; junction bases with no gene match: 2. CDR3 DNA sequence: TGTGCCAGCAGTTACCCGGGACAGGGCTATGGCTACACCTTC. Its translation is CASSYPGQGYGYTF.

The rearrangement links TRBV20-1 to TRBJ1-1; tentative D call: TRBD1 (6 bases). The CDR3 length is 12 residues. Per the germline V gene, CDR1 is DFQATT and CDR2 is SNEGSKA (reference sequence). The ends were cut back, 3 bases at V and 8 bases at J, with 13 bases in the middle. This CDR3 is CSASGPGTEAFF. The CDR3 nucleotides read TGCAGTGCTAGTGGCCCCGGGACAGAAGCTTTCTTT.

The chain is built from TRBV6-5 and TRBJ2-3, with a tentative D call TRBD2 (5 bases). The germline CDR1 and CDR2 sequences are MNHEY and SVGAGI. V lost 8 bases and J lost 2, with 17 bases in between. The CDR3 loop spans 15 amino acids. The CDR3 reads CASRVYVGVTDTQYF. The CDR3 nucleotides read TGTGCCAGCCGGGTTTACGTCGGGGTCACAGATACGCAGTATTTT.

Concerning this clone itself: Other DNA variants within this sample encode the same CDR3. V usage is TRBV27 and J usage is TRBJ2-1; possible D gene TRBD2, 5 bases. Germline-derived CDR1 and CDR2 are MNHEY and SMNVEV (reference sequence). The ends were cut back, 4 bases at V and 6 bases at J, with 10 bases in the middle. The CDR3 runs 13 residues. The CDR3 sequence: CASSSGLGNEQFF. As DNA, the CDR3 is TGTGCCAGCAGTTCCGGACTGGGCAATGAGCAGTTCTTC.

The chain combines TRBV29-1 with TRBJ1-4, with 9 bases that match TRBD1. The germline CDR1 and CDR2 sequences are SQVTM and ANQGSEA. The CDR3 contains 20 residues. J was trimmed by 4 bases and V by 4 bases; bases with no gene match: 22. CDR3 protein: CSVVMRPRTGVKTSNEKLFF. Written as DNA, the CDR3 is TGCAGCGTTGTGATGCGTCCCCGGACAGGGGTAAAGACTAGTAATGAAAAACTGTTTTTT.

This sequence joins TRBV6-2 or TRBV6-3 and TRBJ2-2; 12 bases align to TRBD1. The CDR3 contains 18 residues. The germline V gene encodes CDR1 MNHEY and CDR2 SVGEGT. Losses at the gene ends were 5 bases for V and 5 bases for J; bases not matched to a gene: 12. The CDR3, as DNA: TGTGCCAGCAGTCCCCCCCTGGGACAGGGGGCATCGACCGGGGAGCTGTTTTTT. Protein: CASSPPLGQGASTGELFF.

The chain couples TRBV11-2 to TRBJ2-3; TRBD1 matches 8 bases. Losses at the gene ends were 4 bases for V and 8 bases for J; bases not matched to a gene: 5. The CDR3 is made up of 13 amino acids. Per germline, CDR1 SGHAT and CDR2 FQNNGV. The CDR3 DNA follows: TGTGCCAGCAGCTCACGACAGGGGAGTACGCAGTATTTT. Encoded protein: CASSSRQGSTQYF.

V gene TRBV5-4 combines with J gene TRBJ1-2, with a tentative D call TRBD1 (5 bases). From germline, CDR1 is SGHNT and CDR2 YYREEE (reference sequence). The CDR3 extends over 15 amino acids. Trimming shortened V by 2 bases and J by 5 bases, and 16 bases separated the two germline ends. CDR3 coding DNA: TGTGCCAGCAGCTTTGGAGGGACGGGGAATTATGGCTACACCTTC. Protein: CASSFGGTGNYGYTF.